This T cell receptor (beta chain) derives from a study of T cells after yellow fever vaccination. Across the study: Fractions of low cell number were prepared using SMART-Seq v4 Ultra Low Input.

This clonotype has a count of ten or more. Its antigen is not identified. The study's findings and limits: Peak timing came faster in the weaker secondary response, day 5 versus 15. Reappearing after the booster were most of the clones from primary vaccination (about 96% CD4, roughly 86% CD8).

This CDR3 is built from 14 residues. The V end lost 10 bases, the J end lost 7 bases, and 22 bases lay between the germline ends. TCRdb re-called the 5' RACE reads with MiXCR, one entry per CDR3 protein. The data contain hundreds of thousands of distinct CDR3 sequences, roughly 14% of them singletons. The chain links TRBV12-3 or TRBV12-4 to TRBJ2-5; perhaps TRBD2 as D (7 bases). This clonotype was obtained from a man aged 25-40 years who received the YFV17D yellow fever vaccine. This specimen was PBMCs, taken on the day of the yellow fever booster vaccination. CDR3 protein: CATAVGGGRGTQYF. DNA of the CDR3: TGTGCCACCGCTGTTGGGGGCGGGAGAGGGACCCAGTACTTC.